The 32 T cell receptor beta chains given below trace back to one sample, sequenced in a study of cytomegalovirus exposure and HLA in healthy donors (dated by TCRdb to about 2017). The protocol used for the library was the immunoSEQ multiplex PCR assay. The multiplex PCR relied on a mix of 60 forward primers for TCR Vbeta segments and 13 reverse primers for TCR Jbeta segments. TCRdb took over this immuneACCESS table, retaining in-frame rearrangements with V and J assigned. Such tables are incomplete; in checked studies, under half of the missing clones stem from an unresolved V gene, and the remainder is unexplained. Present in this sample are some 190,000 clones, around 90% of which were seen just once. Around 0.98% of the sample rests with the top ten. The sample comprised PBMCs. The receptor source for this set is a boy aged 2 to 10 in good health and CMV-seronegative.

The rearrangement uses TRBV6-1 and TRBJ2-1; 9 bases fit TRBD2. The V segment lost 3 bases and the J segment 4 bases; nucleotides outside the gene matches: 10. Germline CDR1 is MNHNS and CDR2 is SASEGT. CDR3 size: 17 residues. The CDR3 DNA is TGTGCCAGCAGTGATTCGCGGGGGGGCCAGGGATACAATGAGCAGTTCTTC. It yields the protein CASSDSRGGQGYNEQFF.

The table lists this clone with a count of one. J is TRBJ1-1 and V is TRBV19; TRBD1 aligns across 7 bases. The germline V gene encodes CDR1 LNHDA and CDR2 SQIVND (reference sequence). J gave up 5 bases and V 5 bases, and 8 bases lay outside the gene matches. The CDR3 spans 14 residues. The CDR3 region is CASSLSGGWTEAFF. The CDR3 DNA sequence: TGTGCCAGTAGTCTATCAGGGGGATGGACTGAAGCTTTCTTT.

The chain carries TRBV27 and TRBJ2-7; 7 nucleotides line up with TRBD1. V lost 1 base, J lost 1 base, and 7 bases stayed unmatched. CDR1 MNHEY and CDR2 SMNVEV come from the germline V gene (reference sequence). The length of the CDR3 is 16 residues. The DNA for the CDR3 is TGTGCCAGCAGTTTATTGGGGACAGAGCTTTCCTACGAGCAGTACTTC. Encoded protein: CASSLLGTELSYEQYF.

The chain employs TRBV9 and TRBJ2-3; a weak D match, TRBD2 (6 bases). Germline V gene data show CDR1 as SGDLS and CDR2 as YYNGEE. V was pared by 6 bases and J by 0 bases, with 11 bases between. The CDR3 loop spans 14 amino acids. CDR3 sequence reads: CASTPGTSTDTQYF. The CDR3 DNA follows: TGTGCCAGCACCCCCGGGACTAGCACAGATACGCAGTATTTT.

This clone showed up just once. The rearrangement joins TRBV28 to TRBJ2-7; no clear D gene. Germline-derived CDR1 and CDR2 are MDHEN and SYDVKM. Trimming removed 3 bases at V and 2 bases at J, with 11 bases between. CDR3 length: 14 amino acids. The CDR3 bases are TGTGCCAGCAGTTTCGCTAACCGAGCCTACGAGCAGTACTTC. Protein: CASSFANRAYEQYF.

For the CDR3, the DNA is TGCGCCAGCAGCCATCCGGGACAGGGGGCGCGTGGCGAGCAGTACTTC. This sequence encodes CASSHPGQGARGEQYF. V and J are TRBV4-1 and TRBJ2-7; 12 nucleotides agree with TRBD1. The CDR3 extends over 16 amino acids. V shed 3 bases, J shed 6 bases, and the junction held 9 bases outside the gene matches. Germline CDR1 is MGHRA and CDR2 is YSYEKL.

This chain links TRBV28 with TRBJ2-5; TRBD2 matches at 14 bases. The V and J ends lost 3 bases and 4 bases, in that order; junction bases with no gene match: 7. Germline CDR1 MDHEN, CDR2 SYDVKM. This CDR3 is 17 amino acids long. CDR3 nucleotide sequence: TGTGCCAGCAGTTTGGTATCGGGACTAGCGGGAGCAGAGACCCAGTACTTC. Protein: CASSLVSGLAGAETQYF.

The chain uses TRBV4-2 and TRBJ2-7; D is unclear. V lost 5 bases and J lost 2, with 7 bases in between. The CDR3 is 12 amino acids. CDR1 and CDR2 (germline): LGHNA, YNFKEQ. The CDR3 nucleotides read TGTGCCAGCAGCGCACCAGCCTACGAGCAGTACTTC. Protein sequence: CASSAPAYEQYF.

The chain carries TRBV12-5 and TRBJ2-2; 7 bases fit TRBD1. In germline, CDR1 is LGHNT, CDR2 FRNRAP. The CDR3 loop spans 13 amino acids. With V trimmed by 6 bases and J by 5 bases, 3 bases remained unmatched. The CDR3 spells CASGTGVTGELFF. The CDR3 region has the DNA TGTGCTAGTGGAACAGGGGTTACCGGGGAGCTGTTTTTT. The full variable domain, its missing parts supplied by reference TRBV12-5 and TRBJ2-2, is DARVTQTPRHKVTEMGQEVTMRCQPILGHNTVFWYRQTMMQGLELLAYFRNRAPLDDSGMPKDRFSAEMPDATLATLKIQPSEPRDSAVYFCASGTGVTGELFFGEGSRLTVL.

This sequence joins TRBV30 and TRBJ1-1; possible D gene TRBD1, 6 bases. CDR3 length: 13 residues. Germline assignment: CDR1 GTSNPN and CDR2 SVGIG (reference sequence). V was trimmed by 5 bases and J by 1 base, leaving 11 bases between them. CDR3 region: CAWWAGANTEAFF. The CDR3, as DNA: TGTGCCTGGTGGGCAGGGGCGAACACTGAAGCTTTCTTT.

The chain combines TRBV6-5 with TRBJ2-5, with D perhaps TRBD1 (5 bases). Germline CDR1 is MNHEY and CDR2 is SVGAGI. This CDR3 region has 14 residues. V dropped 0 bases and J dropped 13 bases, with 18 bases sitting between them. CDR3 sequence reads: CASSYSPDTPLRYF. As DNA, the CDR3 is TGTGCCAGCAGTTACTCCCCGGACACCCCTCTGAGGTACTTC.

About this clone itself: The junction differs from germline at one of its ends, possibly a read error. This sequence joins TRBV7-3 and TRBJ2-2, with 11 bases identical to TRBD2. Germline CDR1 and CDR2: SGHTA and FQGTGA. CDR3 length equals 16 residues. In nucleotides, the CDR3 is TGTTCCAGCAGCGCCCCCGGGACTAGCGGTACCGGGGAGCTGTTTTTT. This sequence encodes CSSSAPGTSGTGELFF.

The chain links TRBV5-1 to TRBJ2-2; D unclear. Trimming removed 1 base at V and 0 bases at J, with 10 bases between. From germline, CDR1 is SGHRS and CDR2 YFSETQ. The CDR3 is 16 amino acids. The CDR3, as DNA: TGCGCCAGCAGCTTGTTCACAGCCCCGAACACCGGGGAGCTGTTTTTT. It codes for CASSLFTAPNTGELFF.

This chain's CDR3 is CASRIGTRGPYEQYF. As DNA, the CDR3 is TGTGCCAGCAGAATTGGGACGCGGGGTCCGTACGAGCAGTACTTC. This chain connects TRBV27 to TRBJ2-7, with D possibly being TRBD2 (6 bases). CDR1 and CDR2 (germline): MNHEY, SMNVEV (reference sequence). Between the trimmed V and J ends, which lost 6 bases and 4 bases, there was a span of 19 bases. This CDR3 is 15 amino acids long.

The chain joins TRBV2 to TRBJ2-5; TRBD2 matches at 7 bases. Germline loops: CDR1 SNHLY, CDR2 FYNNEI. The CDR3 extends over 14 amino acids. J was trimmed by 5 bases and V by 8 bases; bases with no gene match: 11. CDR3 nucleotides: TGTGCCAGCTCCCTGGCGGGAGTAGGCGAGACCCAGTACTTC. Protein sequence: CASSLAGVGETQYF.

The chain recombines TRBV5-6 with TRBJ2-2; D gene uncertain. Looked up from germline, CDR1 is SGHDT and CDR2 is YYEEEE. The CDR3 totals 15 residues. V lost 4 bases to trimming and J lost 7 bases, with 17 bases between them. The chain's CDR3 is CASSPPRSPNGELFF. The CDR3 nucleotides are TGTGCCAGCAGCCCGCCCCGGTCTCCGAACGGGGAGCTGTTTTTT.

The gene calls are TRBV5-6 and TRBJ1-2; 10 nucleotides agree with TRBD1. V trimming: 2 bases; J trimming: 6 bases; junction bases outside the gene matches: 7. Germline V gene lookup returns CDR1 SGHDT and CDR2 YYEEEE. CDR3 length equals 15 residues. The CDR3 protein is CASSFLGQGLNGYTF. CDR3 DNA: TGTGCCAGCAGCTTCTTGGGACAGGGGCTGAATGGCTACACCTTC.

The V and J genes are TRBV7-9 and TRBJ2-1, with D maybe TRBD1 (5 bases). Trimming left V 5 bases short and J 1 base short, with 15 bases between. The CDR3 has 16 amino acids. Per germline, CDR1 SEHNR and CDR2 FQNEAQ (reference sequence). DNA of the CDR3: TGTGCCAGCAGCCCGGCCCAGGGTAGGTCCTACAATGAGCAGTTCTTC. As protein: CASSPAQGRSYNEQFF. The full variable domain, rest sourced from reference TRBV7-9 and TRBJ2-1, is DTGVSQNPRHKITKRGQNVTFRCDPISEHNRLYWYRQTLGQGPEFLTYFQNEAQLEKSRLLSDRFSAERPKGSFSTLEIQRTEQGDSAMYLCASSPAQGRSYNEQFFGPGTRLTVL.

The chain joins TRBV25-1 to TRBJ2-7; TRBD1 matches at 7 bases. The CDR3 has 12 amino acids. Germline V gene data show CDR1 as MGHDK and CDR2 as SYGVNS. Trimming cost V 5 bases and J 7 bases; bases outside gene matches: 5. The chain's CDR3 is CASSLRQGEQYF. In nucleotides, the CDR3 is TGTGCCAGCAGTCTTCGACAGGGAGAGCAGTACTTC.

This clone was recorded a few times. Written as DNA, the CDR3 is TGTGCCAGCAGCTACCTCGGGGGGCCTGAAGATACGCAGTATTTT. It encodes CASSYLGGPEDTQYF. J is TRBJ2-3 and V is TRBV7-3; perhaps TRBD2 as D (7 bases). CDR1 is SGHTA and CDR2 is FQGTGA in the germline V gene. The V end was cut by 4 bases, the J end by 5 bases, with 16 bases between. This CDR3 is 15 amino acids long.

The CDR3 region has the DNA TGTGCCAGCAGTTTAGCTAGAGGTGAGCAGTTCTTC. Encoded protein: CASSLARGEQFF. This chain connects TRBV28 to TRBJ2-1; the D is unclear. V dropped 2 bases and J dropped 9 bases, with 8 bases sitting between them. Germline V CDR1 and CDR2: MDHEN, SYDVKM. CDR3 size: 12 residues.

V and J are TRBV28 and TRBJ2-7, with 10 bases that match TRBD1. V trimming: 4 bases; J trimming: 7 bases; junction bases outside the gene matches: 7. The CDR3 runs to 14 residues. Germline CDR1 MDHEN, CDR2 SYDVKM. The CDR3 reads CASSSGQGNLEQYF. The DNA for the CDR3 is TGTGCCAGCAGTTCGGGACAGGGGAATCTAGAGCAGTACTTC.

The chain has TRBV5-6 and TRBJ1-5; unclear D gene. Trimming pared 0 bases from V and 0 bases from J, leaving 10 bases between. CDR1 and CDR2 (germline): SGHDT, YYEEEE. This CDR3 spans 16 amino acids. The CDR3: CASSLGDSYSNQPQHF. As DNA, the CDR3 is TGTGCCAGCAGCTTGGGAGACTCCTATAGCAATCAGCCCCAGCATTTT.

This clone was seen only once. The chain joins TRBV28 to TRBJ2-7, with TRBD1 matching over 7 bases. Germline loops: CDR1 MDHEN, CDR2 SYDVKM. The CDR3 contains 15 residues. V was clipped by 1 base and J by 5 bases; unmatched bases: 8. CDR3 in amino acids: CASSLSRQGLNEQYF. The CDR3, as DNA: TGTGCCAGCAGTTTATCTCGACAGGGTCTCAACGAGCAGTACTTC.

The rearrangement joins TRBV18 to TRBJ2-3, with 11 bases that match TRBD2. After removal of 6 bases from V and 0 bases from J, the junction contained 5 bases not matched to a gene. Germline CDR1 KGHSH, CDR2 LQKENI. The CDR3 length is 16 residues. This CDR3 is CASSLGLAASTDTQYF. In nucleotides, the CDR3 is TGTGCCAGCTCTTTGGGACTAGCGGCTAGCACAGATACGCAGTATTTT.

This chain connects TRBV7-9 to TRBJ2-2, with a possible D match to TRBD2 (5 bases). Trimming took off 5 bases at V and 6 bases at J, with 13 bases between the two ends. The CDR3 totals 14 residues. In germline, CDR1 is SEHNR, CDR2 FQNEAQ (reference sequence). This CDR3 is CASSPGNSAGELFF. The CDR3 DNA reads as TGTGCCAGCAGCCCGGGGAACAGTGCCGGGGAGCTGTTTTTT.

The chain is built from TRBV5-1 and TRBJ2-2; TRBD2 agrees at 11 bases. Germline CDR1 and CDR2: SGHRS and YFSETQ. This CDR3 region has 18 residues. With 4 bases clipped from V and 4 bases from J, the junction kept 12 bases outside the gene matches. The CDR3 DNA reads as TGCGCCAGCAGCCCAATCGGTAGCGGGGGGGCTGGCACCGGGGAGCTGTTTTTT. It translates to CASSPIGSGGAGTGELFF.

This sequence joins TRBV29-1 and TRBJ2-1; 11 bases map to TRBD2. The CDR3 loop spans 18 amino acids. Trimming removed 4 bases from V and 0 bases from J; junction bases left unmatched: 11. Per the germline V gene, CDR1 is SQVTM and CDR2 is ANQGSEA. The CDR3 spells CSVVGLAGGHHSYNEQFF. The CDR3 nucleotides read TGCAGCGTTGTAGGGCTAGCGGGGGGCCACCACTCCTACAATGAGCAGTTCTTC.

This clone was detected once. This rearrangement joins TRBV21-1 to TRBJ2-3; the table calls TRBD2, which could not be checked here. TRBV21-1 counts as a pseudogene. This CDR3 has 14 amino acids. CDR3 loop: CAHTGTSVTDTQYF. The CDR3 bases are TGTGCCCATACGGGGACTAGCGTCACAGATACGCAGTATTTT.

The chain couples TRBV7-9 to TRBJ1-2; D unclear. Germline V gene data show CDR1 as SEHNR and CDR2 as FQNEAQ (reference sequence). V lost 2 bases to trimming and J lost 5 bases, with 15 bases between them. This CDR3 has 15 residues. The CDR3 spells CASSLMRDSLYGYTF. The CDR3 region has the DNA TGTGCCAGCAGCTTAATGAGAGATTCCCTTTATGGCTACACCTTC.

The V gene is TRBV5-5, the J gene TRBJ2-7, with D possibly matching TRBD1 (5 bases). V was pared by 1 base and J by 2 bases, with 10 bases between. The CDR3 loop spans 14 amino acids. Germline-derived CDR1 and CDR2 are SGHKS and YYEKEE (reference sequence). CDR3 sequence reads: CASSLLTGTYEQYF. CDR3 in DNA: TGTGCCAGCAGCTTGCTAACAGGAACCTACGAGCAGTACTTC.

The CDR3 sequence: CASSLDSLPGELFF. CDR3 DNA sequence: TGTGCCAGCAGCTTAGACAGTCTCCCTGGGGAGCTGTTTTTT. The chain combines TRBV11-3 with TRBJ2-2, with D uncertain. Trimming removed 0 bases from V and 8 bases from J, with 10 bases in between. Per the germline V gene, CDR1 is SGHNT and CDR2 is YENEEA. This CDR3 has 14 amino acids.